This T cell receptor (beta chain) was identified in a study of T cells in Graves' hyperthyroidism and ophthalmopathy. This CDR3 is 16 amino acids long. V was pared by 5 bases and J by 7 bases, with 17 bases of the junction left unmatched. The V gene's germline CDR1 is SGHVS and CDR2 FNYEAQ. RNA transcripts provided the source from which TCR beta CDR3 regions were amplified. Carried out on the TCR CDR3, a first-round RT-PCR used the HTBI primer set. Each CDR3 protein gets one entry after TCRdb re-called the multiplex PCR reads with MiXCR. The repertoire holds about 350,000 distinct CDR3 sequences, with roughly 20% as singletons. Duration under 3 months, a NOSPECS grade of at least 4, and a Clinical Activity Score of at least 3 characterized the ophthalmopathy patients.

The V call is TRBV7-6, the J call TRBJ2-7; 7 nucleotides align to TRBD1. The sequence derives from a woman aged 40-49 years with Graves' ophthalmopathy. What was sequenced was blood. The CDR3 bases are TGTGCCAGCAGCACGCACCCACAGGGGAGATCGGGGGAGCAGTACTTC. It yields the protein CASSTHPQGRSGEQYF.